The 29 T cell receptor beta chains below come from one sample, sequenced in a study of cytomegalovirus exposure and HLA in healthy donors. Vbeta (60) and Jbeta (13) primers were used in the PCR. Produced via immunoSEQ multiplex PCR; TCRdb's table is partial and in-frame only. This table holds approximately 160,000 clones, about 75% found once. Sequenced input: PBMCs. The receptors were gathered from a male donor in good health and CMV-seropositive.

This clone has a handful of counts. This chain connects TRBV6-5 to TRBJ2-1, with D possibly TRBD2 on 6 matching bases. The V gene's germline CDR1 is MNHEY and CDR2 SVGAGI. There are 12 residues in the CDR3. V lost 5 bases and J lost 10, with 12 bases in between. Here the CDR3 DNA reads TGTGCCAGCAGTGTCGTAGGAGGGGAGCAGTTCTTC. Translating gives CASSVVGGEQFF.

This chain joins TRBV7-9 and TRBJ1-6, with D tentatively TRBD1 (5 bases). There are 14 residues in the CDR3. Germline-derived CDR1 and CDR2 are SEHNR and FQNEAQ (reference sequence). V was clipped by 1 base and J by 12 bases, with 13 bases between them. CDR3 bases: TGTGCCAGCAGCTTAGAGGGGCAGGGTCAACCCCTCCACTTT. Translation: CASSLEGQGQPLHF. Filled out from reference TRBV7-9 and TRBJ1-6, the complete variable domain reads DTGVSQNPRHKITKRGQNVTFRCDPISEHNRLYWYRQTLGQGPEFLTYFQNEAQLEKSRLLSDRFSAERPKGSFSTLEIQRTEQGDSAMYLCASSLEGQGQPLHFGNGTRLTVT.

This clone occurred a few times. This chain connects TRBV29-1 to TRBJ1-3; TRBD1 agrees at 12 bases. Germline trimming cut 1 base from V and 5 bases from J; bases unmatched to any gene: 3. The CDR3 is made up of 15 amino acids. The germline CDR1 and CDR2 sequences are SQVTM and ANQGSEA. The chain's CDR3 is CSVEAGQGARNTIYF. In nucleotides, the CDR3 is TGCAGCGTTGAAGCGGGACAGGGGGCCAGAAACACCATATATTTT. The whole variable domain, remainder taken from reference TRBV29-1 and TRBJ1-3, is SAVISQKPSRDICQRGTSLTIQCQVDSQVTMMFWYRQQPGQSLTLIATANQGSEATYESGFVIDKFPISRPNLTFSTLTVSNMSPEDSSIYLCSVEAGQGARNTIYFGEGSWLTVV.

This rearrangement joins TRBV19 to TRBJ2-4; D gene unclear. CDR1 and CDR2 (germline): LNHDA, SQIVND (reference sequence). The CDR3 consists of 14 residues. Trimming removed 7 bases from V and 7 bases from J, with 17 bases in between. For the CDR3, the DNA is TGTGCCAGTACCCTAGGCGGAAACTTCAACATTCAGTACTTC. Protein: CASTLGGNFNIQYF.

The chain employs TRBV6-8 and TRBJ1-5, with D possibly matching TRBD1 (6 bases). Germline CDR1 MNHGY, CDR2 SAAAGT. CDR3 length equals 16 residues. Trimming removed 2 bases from V and 3 bases from J, with 14 bases in between. The CDR3 loop reads CASSYSRGQYNQPQHF. The CDR3 region has the DNA TGTGCCAGCAGTTACAGTAGAGGACAGTACAATCAGCCCCAGCATTTT.

The chain uses TRBV5-6 and TRBJ2-7; D gene unclear. The CDR3 length is 12 residues. V shed 5 bases and J shed 3 bases, with 9 bases lying between them. CDR1 and CDR2 (germline): SGHDT, YYEEEE. This chain's CDR3 is CASRDGRYEQYF. In nucleotides, the CDR3 is TGTGCCAGCAGAGATGGGCGCTACGAGCAGTACTTC.

This chain uses TRBV7-9 with TRBJ2-1; D is uncertain. Germline CDR1 is SEHNR and CDR2 is FQNEAQ (reference sequence). The germline V and J ends were trimmed by 7 bases and 5 bases, with 12 bases remaining between them. The CDR3 extends over 13 amino acids. CDR3 coding DNA: TGTGCCAGCATGGTGCGGCGGAACAATGAGCAGTTCTTC. As protein: CASMVRRNNEQFF.

The chain employs TRBV14 and TRBJ1-1, with 12 bases fitting TRBD1. The CDR3 totals 21 residues. The junction had 17 bases not matched to a gene; V was cut back by 0 bases and J by 3 bases. The germline gives CDR1 SGHDN, CDR2 FVKESK. The CDR3 here is CASSQDRPGQGALGLDTEAFF. CDR3 bases: TGTGCCAGCAGCCAAGATCGCCCGGGACAGGGGGCGCTGGGTTTGGACACTGAAGCTTTCTTT. Supplemented by reference TRBV14 and TRBJ1-1, the full variable domain reads EAGVTQFPSHSVIEKGQTVTLRCDPISGHDNLYWYRRVMGKEIKFLLHFVKESKQDESGMPNNRFLAERTGGTYSTLKVQPAELEDSGVYFCASSQDRPGQGALGLDTEAFFGQGTRLTVV.

This clone was observed a few times. The chain couples TRBV27 to TRBJ2-2; D perhaps matches TRBD1 (5 bases). The CDR3 spans 14 residues. Trimming took 7 bases from V and 4 from J, leaving 13 bases between them. In germline, CDR1 is MNHEY, CDR2 SMNVEV (reference sequence). The CDR3 protein is CASNKDRSTGELFF. The CDR3 DNA follows: TGTGCCAGCAATAAAGACAGATCCACCGGGGAGCTGTTTTTT.

The CDR3 region is CASSGGLSGNTIYF. The CDR3 region has the DNA TGTGCCAGCAGTGGGGGCCTCTCTGGAAACACCATATATTTT. The chain combines TRBV2 with TRBJ1-3, with a tentative D call TRBD1 (5 bases). The CDR3 is 14 residues long. Germline CDR1 and CDR2: SNHLY and FYNNEI. The V and J ends lost 4 bases and 0 bases respectively, with 7 bases between them.

The CDR3: CASSLQSGEAFF. In DNA form, the CDR3 reads TGTGCCAGTAGTCTCCAATCCGGTGAAGCTTTCTTT. This sequence joins TRBV19 and TRBJ1-1; D is ambiguous. The germline V and J ends were trimmed by 5 bases and 7 bases, with 11 bases remaining between them. The CDR3 runs 12 residues. Germline V CDR1 and CDR2: LNHDA, SQIVND (reference sequence).

The rearrangement joins TRBV4-2 to TRBJ2-7; D possibly corresponds to TRBD1 (6 bases). CDR3 length: 15 residues. Looked up from germline, CDR1 is LGHNA and CDR2 is YNFKEQ. V dropped 2 bases and J dropped 3 bases, with 14 bases sitting between them. CDR3 in amino acids: CASSQSHRDIYEQYF. CDR3 DNA sequence: TGTGCCAGCAGCCAATCACACAGGGATATCTACGAGCAGTACTTC.

This rearrangement joins TRBV19 to TRBJ1-3; no firm D call. The CDR3 is made up of 16 amino acids. V dropped 8 bases and J dropped 1 base, with 18 bases sitting between them. The germline V gene has CDR1 LNHDA and CDR2 SQIVND (reference sequence). The CDR3 nucleotides are TGTGCCAGTCGCACCATTACCCAGACTTCTGGAAACACCATATATTTT. Protein product: CASRTITQTSGNTIYF.

This clone appeared a few times. V and J are TRBV7-2 and TRBJ2-1, with TRBD1 as a possible D gene (6 bases). The germline V gene has CDR1 SGHTA and CDR2 FQGNSA. V was shortened by 2 bases and J by 12 bases, with 14 bases between the two germline ends. The CDR3 has 13 amino acids. CDR3 sequence (DNA): TGTGCCAGCAGCTTACCAGGGGTGGGGCGGCAGTTCTTC. Translation: CASSLPGVGRQFF.

The chain carries TRBV6-5 and TRBJ2-5; D gene uncertain. CDR1 and CDR2 (germline): MNHEY, SVGAGI. V was pared by 0 bases and J by 7 bases, with 15 bases between. The CDR3 runs 15 residues. The DNA for the CDR3 is TGTGCCAGCAGTTACTCCCCCTCGCTACCGGGGACCCAGTACTTC. Protein sequence: CASSYSPSLPGTQYF.

The rearrangement links TRBV9 to TRBJ1-4; possibly TRBD1 for D (5 bases). Trimming removed 4 bases at V and 8 bases at J, with 18 bases between. The CDR3 loop spans 15 amino acids. Germline CDR1 SGDLS, CDR2 YYNGEE. DNA for the CDR3: TGTGCCAGCAGCCCACGGGCAGGGAAGGTCGAAAAACTGTTTTTT. The encoded protein is CASSPRAGKVEKLFF.

This chain links TRBV5-6 with TRBJ2-5; D is ambiguous. Germline CDR1 is SGHDT and CDR2 is YYEEEE. The CDR3 is 15 residues long. V was trimmed by 4 bases and J by 1 base, leaving 14 bases between them. The CDR3 sequence is CASSILGQFQETQYF. In DNA form, the CDR3 reads TGTGCCAGCAGCATCCTCGGTCAATTCCAAGAGACCCAGTACTTC. Combining the CDR3 with reference TRBV5-6 and TRBJ2-5 gives the whole variable domain DAGVTQSPTHLIKTRGQQVTLRCSPKSGHDTVSWYQQALGQGPQFIFQYYEEEERQRGNFPDRFSGHQFPNYSSELNVNALLLGDSALYLCASSILGQFQETQYFGPGTRLLVL.

The rearrangement joins TRBV9 to TRBJ1-1, with unresolved D. The V and J ends lost 3 bases and 3 bases respectively, with 15 bases between them. The germline CDR1 and CDR2 sequences are SGDLS and YYNGEE. This CDR3 is built from 15 residues. CDR3 nucleotides: TGTGCCAGCAGCGCCCTAGTCTTCACGGACACTGAAGCTTTCTTT. As protein: CASSALVFTDTEAFF.

This clone was seen once. The V and J genes are TRBV9 and TRBJ2-3; TRBD2 agrees at 10 bases. The CDR3 is made up of 17 amino acids. Germline-derived CDR1 and CDR2 are SGDLS and YYNGEE. The V gene end was trimmed by 0 bases and the J gene end by 3 bases; junction bases not matched to a gene: 7. The CDR3 DNA reads TGTGCCAGCAGCGTAGTGAGCGGGGGGGCCGCGACAGATACGCAGTATTTT. This codes for CASSVVSGGAATDTQYF.

The V call is TRBV7-6, the J call TRBJ1-5, with D possibly matching TRBD1 (5 bases). Germline V gene data show CDR1 as SGHVS and CDR2 as FNYEAQ. This CDR3 comprises 13 residues. Deletions cut 6 bases from V and 4 bases from J, with 10 bases between. This CDR3 reads CASSDSSNQPQHF. CDR3 in DNA: TGTGCCAGCAGTGACAGCTCAAATCAGCCCCAGCATTTT.

V is TRBV10-1 and J is TRBJ2-2; 7 bases line up with TRBD2. Germline assignment: CDR1 WNHNN and CDR2 SYGVQD (reference sequence). The CDR3 consists of 14 residues. The junction had 2 bases not matched to a gene; V was cut back by 5 bases and J by 2 bases. This CDR3 reads CASSPSGNTGELFF. The CDR3 nucleotides are TGCGCCAGCAGTCCTAGCGGAAACACCGGGGAGCTGTTTTTT.

The V call is TRBV12-5, the J call TRBJ2-3, with a possible D match to TRBD1 (6 bases). Germline V gene lookup returns CDR1 LGHNT and CDR2 FRNRAP. Trimming pared 5 bases from V and 6 bases from J, leaving 15 bases between. The CDR3 covers 14 residues. The CDR3 reads CASGRTVGEDTQYF. DNA for the CDR3: TGTGCTAGTGGTCGGACAGTCGGCGAGGATACGCAGTATTTT.

Of note for this clone: The same CDR3 arises from other DNA sequences in this sample as well. The chain combines TRBV10-3 with TRBJ2-7, with TRBD2 identical over 7 bases. The CDR3 length is 14 residues. Trimming removed 0 bases from V and 1 base from J; junction bases left unmatched: 0. CDR1 is ENHRY, CDR2 SYGVKD, per germline. The CDR3 loop reads CAISESGGSYEQYF. CDR3 bases: TGTGCCATCAGTGAGTCGGGGGGGTCCTACGAGCAGTACTTC.

The genes are TRBV7-3 and TRBJ2-3; 10 bases line up with TRBD2. Trimming took 5 bases from V and 0 from J; bases not matched to a gene: 2. Germline V gene sequence: CDR1 SGHTA, CDR2 FQGTGA. The CDR3 has 15 residues. The CDR3 DNA reads TGTGCCAGCAGCCTTAGCGGGGGGAGCACAGATACGCAGTATTTT. The encoded protein is CASSLSGGSTDTQYF.

This chain connects TRBV13 to TRBJ2-3; unclear D gene. The germline V gene encodes CDR1 PRHDT and CDR2 FYEKMQ (reference sequence). The CDR3 has 11 amino acids. V lost 4 bases to trimming and J lost 5 bases, with 4 bases between them. CDR3 loop: CASSSRDTQYF. The DNA of the CDR3 is TGTGCCAGCAGCTCGAGAGATACGCAGTATTTT.

V gene TRBV6-5 combines with J gene TRBJ2-7; 7 bases are shared with TRBD1. CDR1 and CDR2 from the germline V gene are MNHEY and SVGAGI. V lost 6 bases, J lost 5 bases, and 13 bases stayed unmatched. The CDR3 runs to 15 residues. In nucleotides, the CDR3 is TGTGCCAGCAGCTCCCCGGCGAGGGGGCGGAACGAGCAGTACTTC. Amino acid sequence: CASSSPARGRNEQYF.

This clone was detected only a few times. The chain couples TRBV27 to TRBJ2-7; 14 bases align to TRBD2. Germline assignment: CDR1 MNHEY and CDR2 SMNVEV (reference sequence). J gave up 2 bases and V 2 bases, and 5 bases lay outside the gene matches. The CDR3 runs to 17 residues. CDR3 DNA sequence: TGTGCCAGCAGTTTAAAGGTGACTAGCGGGGGGGCCTACGAGCAGTACTTC. It specifies CASSLKVTSGGAYEQYF.

In DNA, the CDR3 is TGTGCCAGCAGCTTAGGTAGTAGGGGGGGTGAGCAGTACTTC. This encodes CASSLGSRGGEQYF. This chain connects TRBV13 to TRBJ2-7; D is possibly TRBD2 (7 bases). With 0 bases removed from V and 7 bases from J, the gap between germline ends came to 13 bases. The CDR3 is 14 amino acids. Per germline, CDR1 PRHDT and CDR2 FYEKMQ (reference sequence).

This chain joins TRBV28 and TRBJ1-3, with D perhaps matching TRBD1 (6 bases). V was cut by 3 bases and J by 4 bases, with 13 bases left in between. The CDR3 runs to 15 residues. From germline, CDR1 is MDHEN and CDR2 SYDVKM. CDR3 nucleotide sequence: TGTGCCAGCAGTTTTGACAGGAGGTCCGGAAACACCATATATTTT. Translation: CASSFDRRSGNTIYF.